This T cell receptor beta chain derives from a study of cytomegalovirus exposure and HLA in healthy donors. PCR used 60 Vbeta primers and 13 Jbeta primers. Libraries were prepared by immunoSEQ multiplex PCR; TCRdb keeps only in-frame clonotypes and omits some of them. The table lists about 180,000 clones, around 74% of them singletons, with over 2.5% in the top ten. The sequence came from a male donor in good health and CMV-seronegative. The sample taken for sequencing was PBMCs.

Here the CDR3 reads CASSVAGVPEAFF. For the CDR3, the DNA is TGTGCCAGCAGCGTGGCGGGGGTCCCTGAAGCTTTCTTT. The J gene is TRBJ1-1, the V gene TRBV7-3; D might be TRBD1 (5 bases). This CDR3 region has 13 residues. Germline V CDR1 and CDR2: SGHTA, FQGTGA. V was cut by 5 bases and J by 6 bases, with 13 bases left in between. Using reference TRBV7-3 and TRBJ1-1 for the parts outside the CDR3, the full variable domain is GAGVSQTPSNKVTEKGKYVELRCDPISGHTALYWYRQSLGQGPEFLIYFQGTGAADDSGLPNDRFFAVRPEGSVSTLKIQRTERGDSAVYLCASSVAGVPEAFFGQGTRLTVV.